The 32 T cell receptor beta chains given below trace back to one sample, sequenced in a study of blood T cell repertoires in COVID-19. Sequenced by immunoSEQ multiplex PCR; TCRdb stores in-frame clones only, minus some. The sample shows around 170,000 clones, 80% to 90% of them seen only once. Sequenced input: peripheral blood. All receptors derive from a man aged 18-30 years who had recovered from COVID-19.

The rearrangement links TRBV4-3 to TRBJ2-5; D is uncertain. Germline CDR1 is LGHNA and CDR2 is YSLEER. CDR3 length: 11 residues. Trimming left V 4 bases short and J 9 bases short, with 9 bases between. CDR3 DNA: TGCGCCAGCAGCCCCTCCCAGGCCCAGTACTTC. Translation gives CASSPSQAQYF.

The V and J genes are TRBV10-3 and TRBJ2-2; 15 nucleotides match TRBD2. Germline V gene data show CDR1 as ENHRY and CDR2 as SYGVKD. The junction had 2 bases not matched to a gene; V was cut back by 6 bases and J by 6 bases. The CDR3 is 15 amino acids. CDR3 in amino acids: CAIRGLAGGPGELFF. CDR3 bases: TGTGCCATCAGAGGACTAGCGGGAGGGCCCGGGGAGCTGTTTTTT.

This clone was observed a handful of times. This chain uses TRBV9 with TRBJ2-2; 7 nucleotides line up with TRBD1. The germline V gene has CDR1 SGDLS and CDR2 YYNGEE. V lost 4 bases, J lost 1 base, and 4 bases stayed unmatched. The CDR3 length is 15 residues. The CDR3 DNA follows: TGTGCCAGCAGCCTTTGGACAGGGAACACCGGGGAGCTGTTTTTT. It yields the protein CASSLWTGNTGELFF. Supplemented by reference TRBV9 and TRBJ2-2, the full variable domain reads DSGVTQTPKHLITATGQRVTLRCSPRSGDLSVYWYQQSLDQGLQFLIQYYNGEERAKGNILERFSAQQFPDLHSELNLSSLELGDSALYFCASSLWTGNTGELFFGEGSRLTVL.

This clone was observed a handful of times. The V gene is TRBV24-1, the J gene TRBJ2-3, with TRBD1 matching 9 bases. From germline, CDR1 is KGHDR and CDR2 SFDVKD. This CDR3 is 16 amino acids long. With 4 bases clipped from V and 2 bases from J, the junction kept 6 bases outside the gene matches. As DNA, the CDR3 is TGTGCCACCAGTGACCCGACAGGGGGATACACAGATACGCAGTATTTT. Protein sequence: CATSDPTGGYTDTQYF.

This clone was counted only a few times. The chain is built from TRBV19 and TRBJ1-5, with a tentative D call TRBD1 (6 bases). Germline V lookup: CDR1 LNHDA, CDR2 SQIVND (reference sequence). The germline V and J ends were trimmed by 5 bases and 5 bases, with 19 bases remaining between them. The CDR3 length is 16 residues. CDR3 protein: CASSGPGVLRDQPQHF. CDR3 bases: TGTGCCAGTAGTGGGCCAGGGGTTCTGAGGGATCAGCCCCAGCATTTT.

The chain joins TRBV27 to TRBJ1-1; 7 positions match TRBD1. Trimming at V came to 5 bases and at J to 5 bases, leaving 8 bases not matched to a gene. This CDR3 contains 14 residues. Per the germline V gene, CDR1 is MNHEY and CDR2 is SMNVEV (reference sequence). CDR3 loop: CASSKTGVWTEAFF. In nucleotides, the CDR3 is TGTGCCAGCAGTAAAACAGGGGTATGGACTGAAGCTTTCTTT.

The rearrangement uses TRBV7-2 and TRBJ2-6; D may be TRBD1 (5 bases). Germline V CDR1 and CDR2: SGHTA, FQGNSA. The V end was cut by 3 bases, the J end by 0 bases, with 9 bases between. The CDR3 totals 16 residues. The CDR3 DNA reads as TGTGCCAGCAGCTTGGGGCGGAGCTCTGGGGCCAACGTCCTGACTTTC. This encodes CASSLGRSSGANVLTF.

V and J are TRBV6-2 or TRBV6-3 and TRBJ1-1; no clear D. This CDR3 spans 14 amino acids. CDR1 is MNHEY and CDR2 is SVGEGT in the germline V gene. Trimming cost V 5 bases and J 0 bases, with 10 bases left between them. CDR3: CASSQSLLNTEAFF. CDR3 bases: TGTGCCAGCAGTCAGTCCCTCCTGAACACTGAAGCTTTCTTT.

V is TRBV6-6 and J is TRBJ2-7; weak D call: TRBD2 (7 bases). The germline CDR1 and CDR2 sequences are MNHNY and SVGAGI (reference sequence). The V end was cut by 6 bases, the J end by 3 bases, with 36 bases between. The CDR3 runs 21 residues. The CDR3 spells CASSYNRVEHEPLAEHYEQYF. The DNA of the CDR3 is TGTGCCAGCAGCTACAACAGGGTAGAGCATGAGCCGCTAGCGGAACACTACGAGCAGTACTTC.

The genes are TRBV6-2 or TRBV6-3 and TRBJ1-1, with D possibly being TRBD1 (6 bases). CDR1 and CDR2 from the germline V gene are MNHEY and SVGEGT. V lost 6 bases and J lost 8, with 19 bases in between. The CDR3 totals 14 residues. CDR3 loop: CASSLSGQRKEAFF. CDR3 nucleotide sequence: TGTGCCAGCAGCCTCTCCGGACAGAGGAAAGAAGCTTTCTTT.

The chain links TRBV9 to TRBJ1-3, with unresolved D. The CDR3 is 14 amino acids. Germline loops: CDR1 SGDLS, CDR2 YYNGEE. Trimming shortened V by 4 bases and J by 4 bases, and 12 bases separated the two germline ends. CDR3 DNA sequence: TGTGCCAGCAGCCTCCCGGGTCCAGGAAACACCATATATTTT. Protein: CASSLPGPGNTIYF.

V is TRBV9 and J is TRBJ2-1; the match to TRBD1 covers 7 bases. V lost 0 bases and J lost 7; bases outside the gene matches: 7. The CDR3 runs to 15 residues. Germline-derived CDR1 and CDR2 are SGDLS and YYNGEE. CDR3 region: CASSVGQGVDNEQFF. CDR3 sequence (DNA): TGTGCCAGCAGCGTAGGACAGGGCGTGGATAATGAGCAGTTCTTC. The full variable domain, rest sourced from reference TRBV9 and TRBJ2-1, is DSGVTQTPKHLITATGQRVTLRCSPRSGDLSVYWYQQSLDQGLQFLIQYYNGEERAKGNILERFSAQQFPDLHSELNLSSLELGDSALYFCASSVGQGVDNEQFFGPGTRLTVL.

The chain carries TRBV27 and TRBJ2-2, with 12 bases matching TRBD2. Germline trimming cut 2 bases from V and 6 bases from J; bases unmatched to any gene: 4. CDR3 length: 16 amino acids. CDR1 MNHEY and CDR2 SMNVEV come from the germline V gene (reference sequence). CDR3 sequence: CASSLLLAGGPGELFF. For the CDR3, the DNA is TGTGCCAGCAGTTTACTACTAGCGGGAGGCCCCGGGGAGCTGTTTTTT.

This chain uses TRBV15 with TRBJ2-1, with D perhaps TRBD2 (6 bases). Trimming shortened V by 1 base and J by 15 bases, and 19 bases separated the two germline ends. Germline lookup yields CDR1 LNHNV and CDR2 YYDKDF (reference sequence). This CDR3 comprises 14 residues. For the CDR3, the DNA is TGTGCCACCAGCAGAGGTTTCCCGGGACTCCAGATGTTCTTC. It translates to CATSRGFPGLQMFF.

The DNA of the CDR3 is TGTGCCATCAGACCGGGACAGGGGGCTTTCCAAGAGACCCAGTACTTC. Residues: CAIRPGQGAFQETQYF. The chain recombines TRBV10-3 with TRBJ2-5; 12 nucleotides line up with TRBD1. Per the germline V gene, CDR1 is ENHRY and CDR2 is SYGVKD. The CDR3 length is 16 residues. V dropped 6 bases and J dropped 1; count of bases not matched to a gene: 6.

The J gene is TRBJ2-1, the V gene TRBV5-4; 11 nucleotides line up with TRBD2. The germline V gene encodes CDR1 SGHNT and CDR2 YYREEE (reference sequence). The V segment lost 2 bases and the J segment 2 bases; nucleotides outside the gene matches: 6. This CDR3 contains 17 residues. The CDR3 DNA sequence: TGTGCCAGCAGCTTAGAAATTAGCGGGAGGGCCTACAATGAGCAGTTCTTC. Translating gives CASSLEISGRAYNEQFF.

This clone occurred once. This chain connects TRBV19 to TRBJ2-1, with D perhaps matching TRBD2 (5 bases). This CDR3 region has 13 residues. V shed 6 bases and J shed 7 bases, with 13 bases lying between them. The germline V gene has CDR1 LNHDA and CDR2 SQIVND (reference sequence). CDR3 sequence (DNA): TGTGCCAGTAGCCGAGGGAGTTGGAATGAGCAGTTCTTC. This gives the protein CASSRGSWNEQFF.

The CDR3 loop reads CASSLSGDRLFSYEQYF. DNA for the CDR3: TGTGCCAGCAGTTTATCGGGGGACAGGCTTTTCTCCTACGAGCAGTACTTC. The gene calls are TRBV28 and TRBJ2-7, with 8 bases fitting TRBD1. The CDR3 is 17 residues long. Germline CDR1 reads MDHEN; CDR2 reads SYDVKM. V shed 1 base and J 0 bases; nucleotides not matched to a gene: 8. The full variable domain, rest sourced from reference TRBV28 and TRBJ2-7, is DVKVTQSSRYLVKRTGEKVFLECVQDMDHENMFWYRQDPGLGLRLIYFSYDVKMKEKGDIPEGYSVSREKKERFSLILESASTNQTSMYLCASSLSGDRLFSYEQYFGPGTRLTVT.

V is TRBV9 and J is TRBJ1-2; the D is unclear. The CDR3 loop spans 15 amino acids. CDR1 is SGDLS and CDR2 is YYNGEE in the germline V gene. Trimming took off 0 bases at V and 2 bases at J, with 11 bases between the two ends. This CDR3 reads CASSVEAGLNYGYTF. The CDR3 DNA reads TGTGCCAGCAGCGTAGAGGCCGGACTAAACTATGGCTACACCTTC.

The J gene is TRBJ1-5, the V gene TRBV19, with D unresolved. The germline V gene has CDR1 LNHDA and CDR2 SQIVND (reference sequence). Trimming shortened V by 7 bases and J by 9 bases, and 10 bases separated the two germline ends. This CDR3 region has 11 residues. Here the CDR3 reads CASTTFGPQHF. The CDR3 region has the DNA TGTGCCAGTACAACTTTTGGGCCCCAGCATTTT. The full variable domain, completed using reference TRBV19 and TRBJ1-5, is DGGITQSPKYLFRKEGQNVTLSCEQNLNHDAMYWYRQDPGQGLRLIYYSQIVNDFQKGDIAEGYSVSREKKESFPLTVTSAQKNPTAFYLCASTTFGPQHFGDGTRLSIL.

The J gene is TRBJ1-1, the V gene TRBV7-2, with a weak D call TRBD1 (5 bases). CDR1 is SGHTA, CDR2 FQGNSA, per germline. V lost 1 base to trimming and J lost 5 bases, with 8 bases between them. The CDR3 extends over 13 amino acids. The DNA of the CDR3 is TGTGCCAGCAGCTTAGGTGGGGGGACTGAAGCTTTCTTT. It specifies CASSLGGGTEAFF.

The rearrangement links TRBV19 to TRBJ2-5; 7 nucleotides align to TRBD2. Per germline, CDR1 LNHDA and CDR2 SQIVND (reference sequence). The V gene end was trimmed by 1 base and the J gene end by 1 base; junction bases not matched to a gene: 0. The CDR3 length is 14 residues. The CDR3 DNA follows: TGTGCCAGTAGTATAGCGGGAGGCCAAGAGACCCAGTACTTC. Its translation is CASSIAGGQETQYF.

The chain employs TRBV24-1 and TRBJ2-3; the D gene is possibly TRBD1 (6 bases). Germline V CDR1 and CDR2: KGHDR, SFDVKD. Between the trimmed V and J ends, which lost 3 bases and 0 bases, there was a span of 9 bases. This CDR3 is 15 amino acids long. Written as DNA, the CDR3 is TGTGCCACCAGTGATCCCGACAGGAGCACAGATACGCAGTATTTT. Its translation is CATSDPDRSTDTQYF.

This chain connects TRBV7-2 to TRBJ2-7; the match to TRBD1 covers 11 bases. J was trimmed by 5 bases and V by 6 bases; bases with no gene match: 9. Germline CDR1 reads SGHTA; CDR2 reads FQGNSA. The CDR3 sequence is 15 residues long. The CDR3 loop is CASREPGQGGHEQYF. For the CDR3, the DNA is TGTGCCAGCAGAGAACCGGGACAGGGGGGCCACGAGCAGTACTTC.

CDR3: CARSRQRDRPLAGPNTQYF. In DNA, the CDR3 is TGTGCCAGAAGTAGGCAACGGGACCGTCCACTAGCGGGCCCAAATACGCAGTATTTT. The chain carries TRBV5-3 and TRBJ2-3, with 9 bases that match TRBD2. TRBV5-3 has ORF status, its function being uncertain. The trim removed 5 bases at V and 7 bases at J, leaving 23 bases unmatched. This CDR3 contains 19 residues.

The chain employs TRBV28 and TRBJ2-7; tentative D call: TRBD2 (5 bases). V gave up 5 bases and J gave up 5 bases, with 13 bases separating them. Germline V gene data show CDR1 as MDHEN and CDR2 as SYDVKM. The length of the CDR3 is 13 residues. This CDR3 is CASSPPTRNEQYF. DNA of the CDR3: TGTGCCAGCAGTCCCCCTACTAGAAACGAGCAGTACTTC.

This chain links TRBV11-2 with TRBJ1-4, with D possibly matching TRBD1 (5 bases). This CDR3 contains 14 residues. Trimming left V 5 bases short and J 7 bases short, with 14 bases between. CDR1 is SGHAT, CDR2 FQNNGV, per germline. The CDR3 spells CASSQRLGPEKLFF. The CDR3 nucleotides read TGTGCCAGCAGCCAACGACTGGGGCCTGAAAAACTGTTTTTT. Complete variable domain (other parts from reference TRBV11-2 and TRBJ1-4): EAGVAQSPRYKIIEKRQSVAFWCNPISGHATLYWYQQILGQGPKLLIQFQNNGVVDDSQLPKDRFSAERLKGVDSTLKIQPAKLEDSAVYLCASSQRLGPEKLFFGSGTQLSVL.

The chain is built from TRBV7-9 and TRBJ2-3; a weak D match, TRBD2 (5 bases). The CDR3 has 15 residues. Germline V lookup: CDR1 SEHNR, CDR2 FQNEAQ (reference sequence). Trimming pared 1 base from V and 1 base from J, leaving 9 bases between. The CDR3: CASSLGGSGTDTQYF. The CDR3 region has the DNA TGTGCCAGCAGCTTAGGAGGGAGCGGCACAGATACGCAGTATTTT.

Only a few counts were recorded for this clone. V usage is TRBV2 and J usage is TRBJ1-2, with 7 bases identical to TRBD1. Germline V gene sequence: CDR1 SNHLY, CDR2 FYNNEI. Unmatched junction bases numbered 9, after V lost 6 bases and J lost 5 bases. The CDR3 spans 14 residues. CDR3 sequence: CASSRDSERYGYTF. The CDR3 DNA reads TGTGCCAGCAGCCGGGACAGCGAGAGGTATGGCTACACCTTC.

This clone was observed a single time. The chain couples TRBV7-3 to TRBJ2-1; 9 nucleotides line up with TRBD2. V gave up 5 bases and J gave up 6 bases; unmatched junction bases: 14. This CDR3 contains 17 residues. CDR1 is SGHTA and CDR2 is FQGTGA in the germline V gene. This CDR3 is CASSPIPAAGGGNEQFF. Written as DNA, the CDR3 is TGTGCCAGCAGCCCTATACCTGCGGCGGGAGGGGGCAATGAGCAGTTCTTC.

V gene TRBV19 combines with J gene TRBJ2-3, with D hard to call. Germline lookup yields CDR1 LNHDA and CDR2 SQIVND (reference sequence). V was cut by 8 bases and J by 6 bases, with 6 bases left in between. This CDR3 region has 10 residues. The CDR3 here is CASLGDTQYF. CDR3 in DNA: TGTGCCAGTCTCGGGGATACGCAGTATTTT.

The V gene is TRBV6-5, the J gene TRBJ2-3; 8 positions agree with TRBD1. CDR1 is MNHEY, CDR2 SVGAGI, per germline. J lost 4 bases, V lost 11 bases, and 11 bases had no gene match. The CDR3 has 14 amino acids. CDR3 nucleotide sequence: TGTGCCGGCCAGACAGGGGCGGCCCCAGATACGCAGTATTTT. Protein sequence: CAGQTGAAPDTQYF.